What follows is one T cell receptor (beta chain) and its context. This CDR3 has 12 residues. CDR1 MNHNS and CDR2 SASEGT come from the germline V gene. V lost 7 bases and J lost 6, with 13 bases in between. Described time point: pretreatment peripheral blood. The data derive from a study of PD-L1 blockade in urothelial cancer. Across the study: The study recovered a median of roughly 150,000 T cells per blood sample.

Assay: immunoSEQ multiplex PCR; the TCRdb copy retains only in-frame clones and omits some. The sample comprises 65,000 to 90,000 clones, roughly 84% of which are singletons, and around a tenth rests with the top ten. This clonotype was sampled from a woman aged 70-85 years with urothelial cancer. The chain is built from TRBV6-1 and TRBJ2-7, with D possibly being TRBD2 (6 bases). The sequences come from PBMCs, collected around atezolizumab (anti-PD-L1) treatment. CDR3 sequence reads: CASTSGTLEQYF. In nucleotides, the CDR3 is TGTGCCAGCACTTCGGGGACTCTCGAGCAGTACTTC.